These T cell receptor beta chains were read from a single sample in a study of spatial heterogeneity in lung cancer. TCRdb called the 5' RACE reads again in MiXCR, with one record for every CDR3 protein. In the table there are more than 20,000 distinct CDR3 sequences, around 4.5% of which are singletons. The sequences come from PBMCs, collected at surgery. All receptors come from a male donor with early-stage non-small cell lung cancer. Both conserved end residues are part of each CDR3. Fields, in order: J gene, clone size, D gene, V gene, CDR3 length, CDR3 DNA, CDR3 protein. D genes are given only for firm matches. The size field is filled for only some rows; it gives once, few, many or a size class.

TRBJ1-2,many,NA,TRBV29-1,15,TGCAGCGTTGAACCCCATGGGGGGCTGGGGTATGGCTACACCTTC,CSVEPHGGLGYGYTF
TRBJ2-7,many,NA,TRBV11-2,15,TGTGCCAGCAGCTTAGTTTGGGGGGCGGCCTACGAGCAGTACTTC,CASSLVWGAAYEQYF
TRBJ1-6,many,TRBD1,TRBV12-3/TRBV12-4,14,TGTGCCAGCAGTCCCCGACAGGGGAATTCACCCCTCCACTTT,CASSPRQGNSPLHF
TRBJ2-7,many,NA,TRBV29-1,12,TGCAGCGTTCGGGCAGGGAACCGCGAGCAGTACTTC,CSVRAGNREQYF
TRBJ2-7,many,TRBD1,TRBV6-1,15,TGTGCCAGCAGTGATCCGGGACAGGCATCCTACGAGCAGTACTTC,CASSDPGQASYEQYF
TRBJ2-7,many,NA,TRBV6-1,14,TGTGCCAGCACGGCGGAACTACCCCCGTACGAGCAGTACTTC,CASTAELPPYEQYF
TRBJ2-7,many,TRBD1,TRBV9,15,TGTGCCAGCAGCGTAACCGGGACAGGGATCCACGAGCAGTACTTC,CASSVTGTGIHEQYF
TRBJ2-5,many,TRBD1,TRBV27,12,TGTGCCAGCAGAAACAGGGGGGAGACCCAGTACTTC,CASRNRGETQYF
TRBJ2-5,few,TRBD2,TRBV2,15,TGTGCCAGCAGCGCCCCGACTAGCGGGTTTGCCACCCAGTACTTC,CASSAPTSGFATQYF
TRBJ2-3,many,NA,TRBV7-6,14,TGTGCCAGCAGCTTAGTTCAGGCTGTAGATACGCAGTATTTT,CASSLVQAVDTQYF
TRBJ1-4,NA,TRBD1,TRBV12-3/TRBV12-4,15,TGTGCCAGCAGTTTAGGGACAGGGGGTCATGAAAAACTGTTTTTT,CASSLGTGGHEKLFF
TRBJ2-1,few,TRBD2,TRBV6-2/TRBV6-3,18,TGTGCCAGCAGTTACTCCCCAAATTTAGCGGGACCTAACAATGAGCAGTTCTTC,CASSYSPNLAGPNNEQFF